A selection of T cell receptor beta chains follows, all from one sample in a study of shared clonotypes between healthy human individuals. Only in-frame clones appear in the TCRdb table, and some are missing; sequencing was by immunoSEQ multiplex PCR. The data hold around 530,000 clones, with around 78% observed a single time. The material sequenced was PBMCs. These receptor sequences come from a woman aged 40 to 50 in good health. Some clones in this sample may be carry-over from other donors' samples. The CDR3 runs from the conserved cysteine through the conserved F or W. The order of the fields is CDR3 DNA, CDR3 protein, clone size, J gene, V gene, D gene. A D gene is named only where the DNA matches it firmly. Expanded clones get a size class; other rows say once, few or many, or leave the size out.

CDR3 DNA: TGTGCCAGCAGGTGGACCGGACCCTACAATGAGCAGTTCTTC
CDR3 protein: CASRWTGPYNEQFF
clone size: -
J gene: TRBJ2-1
V gene: TRBV2
D gene: -

CDR3 DNA: TGTGCCAGCAGGCCAACAGCGAACACTGAAGCTTTCTTT
CDR3 protein: CASRPTANTEAFF
clone size: -
J gene: TRBJ1-1
V gene: TRBV28
D gene: -

CDR3 DNA: TGTGCCAGCAGTTACCTAGGGGGGGCTGTTGGCTACACCTTC
CDR3 protein: CASSYLGGAVGYTF
clone size: -
J gene: TRBJ1-2
V gene: TRBV28
D gene: -

CDR3 DNA: TGCGCCAGCAACTCAGGGGGCGCACAGGAGACCCAGTACTTC
CDR3 protein: CASNSGGAQETQYF
clone size: -
J gene: TRBJ2-5
V gene: TRBV5-1
D gene: TRBD1

CDR3 DNA: TGCAGCGTTGCTGAGCGGGCCTGGGACAATGAGCAGTTCTTC
CDR3 protein: CSVAERAWDNEQFF
clone size: once
J gene: TRBJ2-1
V gene: TRBV29-1
D gene: -

CDR3 DNA: TGTGCCAGCAGCGAGGGGGGGAGCAATCAGCCCCAGCATTTT
CDR3 protein: CASSEGGSNQPQHF
clone size: -
J gene: TRBJ1-5
V gene: TRBV7-9
D gene: -

CDR3 DNA: TGTGCCAGCAGCTTATTCAGACTAGGCGTGGATTTT
CDR3 protein: CASSLFRLGVDF
clone size: -
J gene: TRBJ2-3
V gene: TRBV7-2
D gene: -

CDR3 DNA: TGTGCCAGCAGCTTCACCGGGACAGTGGCTGAAGCTTTCTTT
CDR3 protein: CASSFTGTVAEAFF
clone size: -
J gene: TRBJ1-1
V gene: TRBV9
D gene: TRBD1

CDR3 DNA: TGTGCCAGCAGCTTAGTACTAGTAATCGGAATTAATGAGCAGTTCTTC
CDR3 protein: CASSLVLVIGINEQFF
clone size: -
J gene: TRBJ2-1
V gene: TRBV7-2
D gene: -

CDR3 DNA: TGTGCCAGCAGTGCATCGACAGTCTCCTACGAGCAGTACTTC
CDR3 protein: CASSASTVSYEQYF
clone size: -
J gene: TRBJ2-7
V gene: TRBV27
D gene: -

CDR3 DNA: TGCGCCAGCAGCTTTTACAGCCTGAATTCACCCCTCCACTTT
CDR3 protein: CASSFYSLNSPLHF
clone size: -
J gene: TRBJ1-6
V gene: TRBV5-1
D gene: -

CDR3 DNA: TGTGCCTGGAGAGGGGCCTGGAGGGTCTATGGCTACACCTTC
CDR3 protein: CAWRGAWRVYGYTF
clone size: few
J gene: TRBJ1-2
V gene: TRBV30
D gene: -

CDR3 DNA: TGTGCCTGGAGTCTTCGTAGCGGGAGATACAATGAGCAGTTCTTC
CDR3 protein: CAWSLRSGRYNEQFF
clone size: -
J gene: TRBJ2-1
V gene: TRBV30
D gene: TRBD2

CDR3 DNA: TGTGCCAGCAGCTTGGGGAACGGACTGCACCAAGAGACCCAGTACTTC
CDR3 protein: CASSLGNGLHQETQYF
clone size: -
J gene: TRBJ2-5
V gene: TRBV5-8
D gene: -

CDR3 DNA: TGTGCCTGGAGTGTACGCGTCAAGGGTTCAGATACGCAGTATTTT
CDR3 protein: CAWSVRVKGSDTQYF
clone size: once
J gene: TRBJ2-3
V gene: TRBV30
D gene: -

CDR3 DNA: TGTGCCAGCAGCGTTCTCGGGGACAGCACGGGAAAACTGTTTTTT
CDR3 protein: CASSVLGDSTGKLFF
clone size: many
J gene: TRBJ1-4
V gene: TRBV9
D gene: TRBD1

CDR3 DNA: TGCGCCAGCAGCCTCGGAGGGACAAGCGGGGAGAGAGGTGAGCAGTTCTTC
CDR3 protein: CASSLGGTSGERGEQFF
clone size: -
J gene: TRBJ2-1
V gene: TRBV5-1
D gene: -

CDR3 DNA: TGTGCCAGCAGCGTAGCGGTCAGCCGCAATCAGCCCCAGCATTTT
CDR3 protein: CASSVAVSRNQPQHF
clone size: -
J gene: TRBJ1-5
V gene: TRBV9
D gene: -

CDR3 DNA: TGTGCCAGCAGTTACTCAGGGTATGGCTACACCTTC
CDR3 protein: CASSYSGYGYTF
clone size: many
J gene: TRBJ1-2
V gene: TRBV6-5
D gene: -

CDR3 DNA: TGTGCCAGCAGCTCCCGGGACGGCTCCTACGAGCAGTACTTC
CDR3 protein: CASSSRDGSYEQYF
clone size: few
J gene: TRBJ2-7
V gene: TRBV7-2
D gene: -

CDR3 DNA: TGTGCCAGCAGTTTTACTCCGGGGCTAAGTTCTGGAAACACCATATATTTT
CDR3 protein: CASSFTPGLSSGNTIYF
clone size: -
J gene: TRBJ1-3
V gene: TRBV28
D gene: -

CDR3 DNA: TGTGCCAGCAGCTCTAGCGTCAAAGGATACAATGAGCAGTTCTTC
CDR3 protein: CASSSSVKGYNEQFF
clone size: -
J gene: TRBJ2-1
V gene: TRBV7-9
D gene: -

CDR3 DNA: TGTGCCAGCAGCTTCGACAGGGGGCCTCGCGCTACGGAAGCTTTCTTT
CDR3 protein: CASSFDRGPRATEAFF
clone size: few
J gene: TRBJ1-1
V gene: TRBV11-2
D gene: TRBD1

CDR3 DNA: TGTGCCAGCGGCTCGCAGTCAGGGGGCACGGAGGCCCAGTACTTC
CDR3 protein: CASGSQSGGTEAQYF
clone size: -
J gene: TRBJ2-5
V gene: TRBV5-4
D gene: TRBD1

CDR3 DNA: TGTGCCAGCAGCGTCGGGGGGGACAATGAAAAACTGTTTTTT
CDR3 protein: CASSVGGDNEKLFF
clone size: -
J gene: TRBJ1-4
V gene: TRBV7-8
D gene: -

CDR3 DNA: TGTGCCAGCAGTGTGAGTAGCAATCAGCCCCAGCATTTT
CDR3 protein: CASSVSSNQPQHF
clone size: -
J gene: TRBJ1-5
V gene: TRBV2
D gene: -

CDR3 DNA: TGTGCCAGCAGTAAGACTAGCGGGAGGGTAAATGAGCAGTTCTTC
CDR3 protein: CASSKTSGRVNEQFF
clone size: -
J gene: TRBJ2-1
V gene: TRBV27
D gene: TRBD2

CDR3 DNA: TGCAGCGTTGTCTGGACAGATACGCAGTATTTT
CDR3 protein: CSVVWTDTQYF
clone size: -
J gene: TRBJ2-3
V gene: TRBV29-1
D gene: -

CDR3 DNA: TGTGCCAGCAGTCGGGGGGTTGGCTATGGCTACACCTTC
CDR3 protein: CASSRGVGYGYTF
clone size: -
J gene: TRBJ1-2
V gene: TRBV6-1
D gene: -

CDR3 DNA: TGTGCCAGCAGCTTAAGTCCAGGCGGCGGGGAGCTGTTTTTT
CDR3 protein: CASSLSPGGGELFF
clone size: once
J gene: TRBJ2-2
V gene: TRBV7-3
D gene: -

CDR3 DNA: TGTGCCAGCAGTTTTCCGGGAGGGGGCTATGGCTACACCTTC
CDR3 protein: CASSFPGGGYGYTF
clone size: -
J gene: TRBJ1-2
V gene: TRBV28
D gene: -

CDR3 DNA: TGTGCCAGCAGCCGAATCCTTGAAGCTTTCTTT
CDR3 protein: CASSRILEAFF
clone size: -
J gene: TRBJ1-1
V gene: TRBV7-2
D gene: -

CDR3 DNA: TGTGCCAGCAGCTTAGGTTACCATGGAAACACCATATATTTT
CDR3 protein: CASSLGYHGNTIYF
clone size: few
J gene: TRBJ1-3
V gene: TRBV7-9
D gene: -

CDR3 DNA: TGTGCCAGCAGGCCGGGGGGGGCCGGCGGGGAGCTGTTTTTT
CDR3 protein: CASRPGGAGGELFF
clone size: -
J gene: TRBJ2-2
V gene: TRBV28
D gene: TRBD2

CDR3 DNA: TGTGCCAGCTCGCTAGCGGGAAGCACAGATACGCAGTATTTT
CDR3 protein: CASSLAGSTDTQYF
clone size: -
J gene: TRBJ2-3
V gene: TRBV6-1
D gene: TRBD2

CDR3 DNA: TGCGCCAGCAGCTTGGGGTCGACTTACAGGGGAGGGACTGAAGCTTTCTTT
CDR3 protein: CASSLGSTYRGGTEAFF
clone size: -
J gene: TRBJ1-1
V gene: TRBV5-1
D gene: TRBD1

CDR3 DNA: TGTGCCAGCAGCCCCCGGGGGAGCGGCTACACCGGGGAGCTGTTTTTT
CDR3 protein: CASSPRGSGYTGELFF
clone size: many
J gene: TRBJ2-2
V gene: TRBV5-6
D gene: -

CDR3 DNA: TGTGCCAGTGTGAGCGGAGGGACCTACGAGCAGTACTTC
CDR3 protein: CASVSGGTYEQYF
clone size: -
J gene: TRBJ2-7
V gene: TRBV6-1
D gene: -

CDR3 DNA: TGTGCCAGCAGCTTTATCGGGGGCTCCTACGAGCAGTACTTC
CDR3 protein: CASSFIGGSYEQYF
clone size: -
J gene: TRBJ2-7
V gene: TRBV11-2
D gene: -

CDR3 DNA: TGTGCCAGCAGCCACCGGGACGGCCGCCAAGAGACCCAGTACTTC
CDR3 protein: CASSHRDGRQETQYF
clone size: -
J gene: TRBJ2-5
V gene: TRBV9
D gene: -

CDR3 DNA: TGCGCCAGCAGCTTGGGGCTAGCGGGAGGGTTCGACGAGCAGTACTTC
CDR3 protein: CASSLGLAGGFDEQYF
clone size: -
J gene: TRBJ2-7
V gene: TRBV5-1
D gene: TRBD2

CDR3 DNA: TGTGCCAGCTCACCGACAGTGGACAATGAGCAGTTCTTC
CDR3 protein: CASSPTVDNEQFF
clone size: -
J gene: TRBJ2-1
V gene: TRBV18
D gene: -

CDR3 DNA: TGTGCCAGCAGCTCCGGGACTAGCGGGATGAATGAGCAGTTCTTC
CDR3 protein: CASSSGTSGMNEQFF
clone size: -
J gene: TRBJ2-1
V gene: TRBV7-7
D gene: TRBD2

CDR3 DNA: TGTGCCAGCAGCGGGAGAGACAGGTCCATGAACACTGAAGCTTTCTTT
CDR3 protein: CASSGRDRSMNTEAFF
clone size: -
J gene: TRBJ1-1
V gene: TRBV21-1
D gene: -

CDR3 DNA: TGTGCCAGCCTGACAGAAACCTACAATGAGCAGTTCTTC
CDR3 protein: CASLTETYNEQFF
clone size: -
J gene: TRBJ2-1
V gene: TRBV28
D gene: -

CDR3 DNA: TGTGCCAGCAGCCCACACGGACAGTTACCTAACTATGGCTACACCTTC
CDR3 protein: CASSPHGQLPNYGYTF
clone size: -
J gene: TRBJ1-2
V gene: TRBV7-3
D gene: -

CDR3 DNA: TGTGCCAGCAGCTTCCCCGGACCGCACCTCACACACACTGAAGCTTTCTTT
CDR3 protein: CASSFPGPHLTHTEAFF
clone size: -
J gene: TRBJ1-1
V gene: TRBV11-1
D gene: -

CDR3 DNA: TGTGCCAGTAGTATAGCGGGGACAGATACGCAGTATTTT
CDR3 protein: CASSIAGTDTQYF
clone size: few
J gene: TRBJ2-3
V gene: TRBV19
D gene: -

CDR3 DNA: TGTGCCAGCAGCTCCAACAGGGGGCTTGAGCAGTACTTC
CDR3 protein: CASSSNRGLEQYF
clone size: few
J gene: TRBJ2-7
V gene: TRBV7-2
D gene: TRBD1

CDR3 DNA: TGCGCCAGCATTCACGACACCGGGGAGCTGTTTTTT
CDR3 protein: CASIHDTGELFF
clone size: many
J gene: TRBJ2-2
V gene: TRBV10-2
D gene: -

CDR3 DNA: TGTGCCAGCAGCTTAGAACAGGGCAAGGGTCAGCCCCAGCATTTT
CDR3 protein: CASSLEQGKGQPQHF
clone size: once
J gene: TRBJ1-5
V gene: TRBV7-6
D gene: -

CDR3 DNA: TGTGCCAGCAGTAACAGGGCCCCTACGGTCAATGAGCAGTTCTTC
CDR3 protein: CASSNRAPTVNEQFF
clone size: once
J gene: TRBJ2-1
V gene: TRBV27
D gene: -

CDR3 DNA: TGTGCCTGTTCGACAGGTACCGATAATTCACCCCTCCACTTT
CDR3 protein: CACSTGTDNSPLHF
clone size: -
J gene: TRBJ1-6
V gene: TRBV30
D gene: -

CDR3 DNA: TGTGCCTGGAGTCCAGGGGGCGCAGAGACCCAGTACTTC
CDR3 protein: CAWSPGGAETQYF
clone size: -
J gene: TRBJ2-5
V gene: TRBV30
D gene: TRBD1

CDR3 DNA: TGCGCCAGCAAGCAGCAGACGACCACCGGGGAGCTGTTTTTT
CDR3 protein: CASKQQTTTGELFF
clone size: -
J gene: TRBJ2-2
V gene: TRBV5-1
D gene: -

CDR3 DNA: TGCGCCAGCAGCCAAGTTACTTATGGCATTCAGTACTTC
CDR3 protein: CASSQVTYGIQYF
clone size: once
J gene: TRBJ2-4
V gene: TRBV4-3
D gene: -

CDR3 DNA: TGTGCCAGCAGCGTGGACAGGGGTCGAGAGACCCAGTACTTC
CDR3 protein: CASSVDRGRETQYF
clone size: -
J gene: TRBJ2-5
V gene: TRBV2
D gene: TRBD1

CDR3 DNA: TGCGCCAGCAGCCAAGAATGGGTGAGGGGGCGAACTGAAGCTTTCTTT
CDR3 protein: CASSQEWVRGRTEAFF
clone size: -
J gene: TRBJ1-1
V gene: TRBV4-3
D gene: TRBD1

CDR3 DNA: TGTGCCAGCAGCGGGAACCGGGCGGCAAAAGGGAACACCATATATTTT
CDR3 protein: CASSGNRAAKGNTIYF
clone size: -
J gene: TRBJ1-3
V gene: TRBV7-8
D gene: -

CDR3 DNA: TGTGCCAGCTCACCTTCCTATGGCTACACCTTC
CDR3 protein: CASSPSYGYTF
clone size: -
J gene: TRBJ1-2
V gene: TRBV18
D gene: -